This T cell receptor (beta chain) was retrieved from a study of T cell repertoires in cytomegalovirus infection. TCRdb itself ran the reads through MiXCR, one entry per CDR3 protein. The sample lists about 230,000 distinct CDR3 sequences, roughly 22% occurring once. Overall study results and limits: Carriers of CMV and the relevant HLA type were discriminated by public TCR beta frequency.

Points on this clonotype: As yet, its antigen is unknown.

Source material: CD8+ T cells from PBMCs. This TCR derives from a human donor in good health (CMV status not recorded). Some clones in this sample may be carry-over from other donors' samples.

CDR3 in amino acids: CASSIGSTGELFF. Here the CDR3 DNA reads TGTGCCAGTAGTATTGGTAGCACCGGGGAGCTGTTTTTT. The genes are TRBV19 and TRBJ2-2; no reliable D call. This CDR3 is 13 amino acids long. The germline V gene encodes CDR1 LNHDA and CDR2 SQIVND (reference sequence). V lost 3 bases, J lost 4 bases, and 6 bases lay in between.